Presented here are 26 T cell receptor beta chains from one specimen sequenced in a study of cytomegalovirus exposure and HLA in healthy donors. Primers included in the PCR were 60 Vbeta and 13 Jbeta primers. Produced via immunoSEQ multiplex PCR; TCRdb's table is partial and in-frame only. The repertoire holds hundreds of thousands of clones, 75% to 90% seen once, with roughly 1% in the top ten. The specimen was PBMCs. The source is a woman younger than 35 in good health and CMV-seronegative.

The chain is built from TRBV4-2 and TRBJ2-3, with 9 positions matching TRBD2. Germline V gene data show CDR1 as LGHNA and CDR2 as YNFKEQ. The J segment lost 3 bases and the V segment lost 4 bases, leaving 11 bases of the junction unmatched. The CDR3 length is 17 residues. The CDR3 bases are TGTGCCAGCAGCCCCCAGACTAGCGGCGTTGGTACAGATACGCAGTATTTT. It is translated as CASSPQTSGVGTDTQYF.

This chain connects TRBV19 to TRBJ1-4; unclear D gene. This CDR3 is built from 12 residues. Trimming pared 10 bases from V and 1 base from J, leaving 7 bases between. Germline V gives CDR1 LNHDA, CDR2 SQIVND (reference sequence). DNA of the CDR3: TGTGCCACCAGACAAACTAATGAAAAACTGTTTTTT. It translates to CATRQTNEKLFF.

CDR3 coding DNA: TGTGCCAGCAGTTACGGGGAGGGAAATAGGAATGAGCAGTTCTTC. The encoded protein is CASSYGEGNRNEQFF. The chain employs TRBV6-5 and TRBJ2-1; TRBD2 aligns across 7 bases. The V segment lost 2 bases and the J segment 7 bases; nucleotides outside the gene matches: 8. Germline CDR1 is MNHEY and CDR2 is SVGAGI. The length of the CDR3 is 15 residues.

The rearrangement links TRBV2 to TRBJ2-5; 11 bases map to TRBD2. The J segment lost 11 bases and the V segment lost 10 bases, leaving 15 bases of the junction unmatched. Germline assignment: CDR1 SNHLY and CDR2 FYNNEI. The CDR3 loop spans 14 amino acids. CDR3 nucleotides: TGTGCCACACTGACTAGCGGGATCAGTAGGGAGCAGTACTTC. Protein sequence: CATLTSGISREQYF.

The chain carries TRBV29-1 and TRBJ2-1; the match to TRBD1 covers 7 bases. The CDR3 contains 14 residues. J gave up 7 bases and V 7 bases, and 13 bases lay outside the gene matches. Germline V gene data show CDR1 as SQVTM and CDR2 as ANQGSEA. CDR3 coding DNA: TGCAGCGCTTTTTCCCCGGGACAGACGAATGAGCAGTTCTTC. Residues: CSAFSPGQTNEQFF.

This clone has just one count. Other DNA sequences within the sample encode an identical CDR3. The chain is built from TRBV5-1 and TRBJ2-3; TRBD2 matches at 8 bases. CDR1 and CDR2 (germline): SGHRS, YFSETQ. V was clipped by 0 bases and J by 6 bases; unmatched bases: 6. This CDR3 spans 15 amino acids. The CDR3: CASSLGGTRGDTQYF. The CDR3 region has the DNA TGCGCCAGCAGCTTGGGTGGGACTAGAGGTGATACGCAGTATTTT. Drawing the rest from reference TRBV5-1 and TRBJ2-3, the complete variable domain is KAGVTQTPRYLIKTRGQQVTLSCSPISGHRSVSWYQQTPGQGLQFLFEYFSETQRNKGNFPGRFSGRQFSNSRSEMNVSTLELGDSALYLCASSLGGTRGDTQYFGPGTRLTVL.

This clone was seen a few times. The rearrangement links TRBV11-2 to TRBJ2-7; tentative D call: TRBD2 (6 bases). Germline CDR1 SGHAT, CDR2 FQNNGV. The CDR3 has 13 amino acids. The ends were cut back, 3 bases at V and 3 bases at J, with 9 bases in the middle. The CDR3 DNA sequence: TGTGCCAGCAGCTTGGGCGGGGTCTACGAGCAGTACTTC. It is translated as CASSLGGVYEQYF.

The chain has TRBV7-2 and TRBJ2-7; TRBD1 agrees at 10 bases. Germline V gene lookup returns CDR1 SGHTA and CDR2 FQGNSA. J gave up 2 bases and V 5 bases, and 15 bases lay outside the gene matches. The CDR3 is 18 amino acids. CDR3 nucleotide sequence: TGTGCCAGCAGCGGCCACGGGACAGGGGAATTGGGGCCCTACGAGCAGTACTTC. Translation: CASSGHGTGELGPYEQYF.

The CDR3 loop reads CASRLARGHQETQYF. Written as DNA, the CDR3 is TGTGCCAGCAGGCTGGCGCGGGGGCACCAAGAGACCCAGTACTTC. The V call is TRBV27, the J call TRBJ2-5; tentatively, D is TRBD2 (7 bases). Germline V gene lookup returns CDR1 MNHEY and CDR2 SMNVEV (reference sequence). Trimming shortened V by 6 bases and J by 0 bases, and 14 bases separated the two germline ends. The CDR3 sequence is 15 residues long.

The V and J genes are TRBV2 and TRBJ2-3; a possible D gene is TRBD2 (8 bases). Germline CDR1 and CDR2: SNHLY and FYNNEI. Trimming cost V 1 base and J 2 bases, with 19 bases left between them. The CDR3 sequence is 18 residues long. This CDR3 is CASSEGDRVAGSTDTQYF. As DNA, the CDR3 is TGTGCCAGCAGTGAAGGAGACAGGGTAGCGGGGTCCACAGATACGCAGTATTTT.

The J gene is TRBJ1-1, the V gene TRBV9; a weak D match, TRBD1 (5 bases). The CDR3 runs to 15 residues. Between the trimmed V and J ends, which lost 2 bases and 1 base, there was a span of 12 bases. Germline CDR1 and CDR2: SGDLS and YYNGEE. As DNA, the CDR3 is TGTGCCAGCAGCGTGGGACGGAGGGGGAACACTGAAGCTTTCTTT. Encoded protein: CASSVGRRGNTEAFF. Full variable domain (remainder filled in from reference TRBV9 and TRBJ1-1): DSGVTQTPKHLITATGQRVTLRCSPRSGDLSVYWYQQSLDQGLQFLIQYYNGEERAKGNILERFSAQQFPDLHSELNLSSLELGDSALYFCASSVGRRGNTEAFFGQGTRLTVV.

Only one count was recorded for this clone. The chain recombines TRBV7-2 with TRBJ2-3; TRBD2 matches at 8 bases. Looked up from germline, CDR1 is SGHTA and CDR2 is FQGNSA. The V and J ends lost 7 bases and 3 bases, in that order; junction bases with no gene match: 9. The CDR3 runs to 15 residues. CDR3: CASNKGASGTDTQYF. Written as DNA, the CDR3 is TGTGCCAGCAACAAAGGGGCTAGCGGGACAGATACGCAGTATTTT.

V is TRBV11-2 and J is TRBJ1-4; tentative D call: TRBD1 (5 bases). Trimming removed 4 bases at V and 8 bases at J, with 17 bases between. CDR1 is SGHAT and CDR2 is FQNNGV in the germline V gene. The CDR3 loop spans 15 amino acids. The CDR3 DNA reads as TGTGCCAGCAGCTCCGAGAGGGACGGGGGGGAAAAACTGTTTTTT. Protein sequence: CASSSERDGGEKLFF.

The chain employs TRBV7-9 and TRBJ1-3; D remains unclear. V was pared by 3 bases and J by 0 bases, with 9 bases between. Per the germline V gene, CDR1 is SEHNR and CDR2 is FQNEAQ (reference sequence). The length of the CDR3 is 15 residues. CDR3 loop: CASSFYSNSGNTIYF. CDR3 DNA sequence: TGTGCCAGCAGCTTTTACTCAAACTCTGGAAACACCATATATTTT.

This chain joins TRBV5-1 and TRBJ2-2; TRBD2 matches at 9 bases. V lost 3 bases, J lost 0 bases, and 9 bases stayed unmatched. Germline-derived CDR1 and CDR2 are SGHRS and YFSETQ. The CDR3 has 18 amino acids. In nucleotides, the CDR3 is TGCGCCAGCAGCTCCGTCTTTAGCGGGGGTTCGAACACCGGGGAGCTGTTTTTT. Encoded protein: CASSSVFSGGSNTGELFF. Based on the CDR3 plus reference TRBV5-1 and TRBJ2-2, the full variable domain is KAGVTQTPRYLIKTRGQQVTLSCSPISGHRSVSWYQQTPGQGLQFLFEYFSETQRNKGNFPGRFSGRQFSNSRSEMNVSTLELGDSALYLCASSSVFSGGSNTGELFFGEGSRLTVL.

The chain employs TRBV27 and TRBJ2-1; 9 nucleotides line up with TRBD1. Looked up from germline, CDR1 is MNHEY and CDR2 is SMNVEV (reference sequence). The CDR3 consists of 17 residues. V trimming: 6 bases; J trimming: 0 bases; junction bases outside the gene matches: 9. CDR3 protein: CASSGQGFWGSYNEQFF. The CDR3 coding sequence is TGTGCCAGCAGCGGACAGGGGTTTTGGGGCTCCTACAATGAGCAGTTCTTC.

The genes are TRBV9 and TRBJ2-5, with D possibly matching TRBD2 (7 bases). The CDR3 has 15 amino acids. Trimming shortened V by 2 bases and J by 1 base, and 12 bases separated the two germline ends. Germline V gives CDR1 SGDLS, CDR2 YYNGEE. CDR3 nucleotides: TGTGCCAGCAGCGTGGCGGGGGCGCTCCAAGAGACCCAGTACTTC. This codes for CASSVAGALQETQYF.

The V gene is TRBV4-1, the J gene TRBJ2-7; 14 positions match TRBD2. CDR1 is MGHRA, CDR2 YSYEKL, per germline. V was pared by 1 base and J by 4 bases, with 6 bases of the junction left unmatched. The CDR3 spans 17 residues. DNA for the CDR3: TGCGCCAGCAGCCAAGGATCGGGACTAGCGGGAGAGTACGAGCAGTACTTC. Amino acid sequence: CASSQGSGLAGEYEQYF.

The chain carries TRBV13 and TRBJ2-5, with 10 positions matching TRBD2. V shed 4 bases, J shed 1 base, and the junction held 6 bases outside the gene matches. CDR3 length equals 16 residues. Germline V gene lookup returns CDR1 PRHDT and CDR2 FYEKMQ (reference sequence). Here the CDR3 reads CASSSVSGGSQETQYF. The CDR3 bases are TGTGCCAGCAGCTCTGTTAGCGGGGGGAGCCAAGAGACCCAGTACTTC.

V gene TRBV7-2 combines with J gene TRBJ1-2, with D uncertain. This CDR3 has 12 amino acids. The V end lost 6 bases, the J end lost 7 bases, and 12 bases lay between the germline ends. Germline lookup yields CDR1 SGHTA and CDR2 FQGNSA. CDR3 nucleotides: TGTGCCAGCAGTTCCATCCCGGGTGGCTACACCTTC. Its protein product is CASSSIPGGYTF.

V is TRBV2 and J is TRBJ2-5; 7 positions agree with TRBD2. The DNA end lines up better with TRBJ2-7; the J call may be wrong. The CDR3 covers 12 residues. Germline CDR1 reads SNHLY; CDR2 reads FYNNEI. CDR3 loop: CASAGVSYEQYF. The CDR3 bases are TGTGCCAGCGCGGGGGTAAGCTACGAGCAGTACTTC.

This CDR3 is CASRDGTSGTANTDTQYF. CDR3 nucleotide sequence: TGTGCCAGCAGAGACGGGACTAGCGGGACCGCTAACACAGATACGCAGTATTTT. The chain joins TRBV11-3 to TRBJ2-3; 13 bases align to TRBD2. Germline V lookup: CDR1 SGHNT, CDR2 YENEEA. The CDR3 totals 18 residues. V trimming: 6 bases; J trimming: 2 bases; junction bases outside the gene matches: 11.

This chain joins TRBV30 and TRBJ2-1, with 10 positions matching TRBD2. This CDR3 has 17 amino acids. The V and J ends lost 2 bases and 10 bases, in that order; junction bases with no gene match: 17. Germline CDR1 is GTSNPN and CDR2 is SVGIG (reference sequence). CDR3 nucleotide sequence: TGTGCCTGGAGTCAAATACTGACTAGCGGGTATTCGAAAGAGCAGTTCTTC. Protein product: CAWSQILTSGYSKEQFF.

This clone was picked up one time. The chain is built from TRBV9 and TRBJ1-2; no clear D. Per the germline V gene, CDR1 is SGDLS and CDR2 is YYNGEE. The CDR3 has 14 residues. V shed 4 bases and J shed 6 bases, with 16 bases lying between them. CDR3 protein: CASSPSRKRDGYTF. CDR3 coding DNA: TGTGCCAGCAGCCCTAGTCGGAAACGGGATGGCTACACCTTC.

The chain links TRBV19 to TRBJ1-3; tentatively, D is TRBD1 (5 bases). V shed 3 bases and J shed 1 base, with 7 bases lying between them. The CDR3 is made up of 14 amino acids. Looked up from germline, CDR1 is LNHDA and CDR2 is SQIVND (reference sequence). Here the CDR3 DNA reads TGTGCCAGTAGTATGACAGTTTCTGGAAACACCATATATTTT. It is translated as CASSMTVSGNTIYF.

The chain uses TRBV11-3 and TRBJ2-4; the D gene is possibly TRBD2 (6 bases). Germline-derived CDR1 and CDR2 are SGHNT and YENEEA. The CDR3 length is 16 residues. Between the trimmed V and J ends, which lost 3 bases and 8 bases, there was a span of 20 bases. The CDR3 here is CASSFGREVISDIQYF. In nucleotides, the CDR3 is TGTGCCAGCAGCTTCGGGCGGGAAGTTATTTCGGACATTCAGTACTTC. Supplemented by reference TRBV11-3 and TRBJ2-4, the full variable domain reads EAGVVQSPRYKIIEKKQPVAFWCNPISGHNTLYWYLQNLGQGPELLIRYENEEAVDDSQLPKDRFSAERLKGVDSTLKIQPAELGDSAVYLCASSFGREVISDIQYFGAGTRLSVL.